These 31 T cell receptor beta chains came from one sample sequenced in a study of blood T cell repertoires in COVID-19. The assay was immunoSEQ multiplex PCR, and TCRdb's table has in-frame clones only and misses some. This table holds approximately 190,000 clones, 82% found once. Sequenced: peripheral blood. The receptors come from a woman aged 55-70 years with COVID-19, enrolled during active disease.

The genes are TRBV29-1 and TRBJ1-3; D is possibly TRBD1 (6 bases). The V gene lost 4 bases and the J gene lost 2 bases, with 21 bases spanning the gap. Germline loops: CDR1 SQVTM, CDR2 ANQGSEA. The CDR3 has 17 amino acids. The CDR3 spells CSVVGPFGGAPGNTIYF. The CDR3 region has the DNA TGCAGCGTTGTGGGCCCTTTTGGGGGGGCGCCTGGAAACACCATATATTTT.

This chain links TRBV2 with TRBJ1-3; no reliable D call. Germline lookup yields CDR1 SNHLY and CDR2 FYNNEI. V lost 2 bases to trimming and J lost 1 base, with 12 bases between them. The CDR3 has 16 amino acids. The CDR3 DNA sequence: TGTGCCAGCAGTGAAAGATTGGGGAGGTCTGGAAACACCATATATTTT. This codes for CASSERLGRSGNTIYF.

In its sample, this clone was seen a few times. This chain uses TRBV30 with TRBJ1-1; the D gene is possibly TRBD1 (6 bases). V lost 3 bases and J lost 6, with 11 bases in between. CDR1 and CDR2 (germline): GTSNPN, SVGIG (reference sequence). The CDR3 has 12 residues. The chain's CDR3 is CAWSTGIPEAFF. The CDR3 bases are TGTGCCTGGAGCACAGGGATCCCTGAAGCTTTCTTT.

V gene TRBV20-1 combines with J gene TRBJ2-3, with a tentative D call TRBD1 (7 bases). Germline loops: CDR1 DFQATT, CDR2 SNEGSKA (reference sequence). This CDR3 contains 16 residues. Trimming stripped 3 bases from V and 1 base from J, with 17 bases between. The CDR3, as DNA: TGCAGTGCTAGTTCCACAGGGGAGCGGGGCACAGATACGCAGTATTTT. Amino acid sequence: CSASSTGERGTDTQYF.

The chain couples TRBV20-1 to TRBJ1-1; TRBD1 is a possible D gene (6 bases). Germline V gene data show CDR1 as DFQATT and CDR2 as SNEGSKA (reference sequence). Trimming shortened V by 3 bases and J by 6 bases, and 17 bases separated the two germline ends. The CDR3 has 14 residues. This chain's CDR3 is CSASPGGRRAEAFF. Written as DNA, the CDR3 is TGCAGTGCTAGTCCGGGGGGGCGAAGGGCTGAAGCTTTCTTT.

V usage is TRBV6-1 and J usage is TRBJ2-5; 8 bases agree with TRBD1. Germline trimming cut 1 base from V and 5 bases from J; bases unmatched to any gene: 12. The CDR3 loop spans 17 amino acids. The V gene's germline CDR1 is MNHNS and CDR2 SASEGT. This chain's CDR3 is CASSEVKLGTGQETQYF. The CDR3 bases are TGTGCCAGCAGTGAAGTAAAGTTAGGGACAGGTCAGGAGACCCAGTACTTC.

This chain connects TRBV5-5 to TRBJ1-2; possible D gene TRBD1, 6 bases. Looked up from germline, CDR1 is SGHKS and CDR2 is YYEKEE (reference sequence). V lost 1 base, J lost 2 bases, and 12 bases lay in between. The CDR3 runs to 15 residues. CDR3 nucleotides: TGTGCCAGCAGCTTGCCCAGGGGCGGGAACTATGGCTACACCTTC. This codes for CASSLPRGGNYGYTF.

The chain couples TRBV19 to TRBJ2-1, with TRBD2 as a possible D gene (7 bases). Trimming took 3 bases from V and 1 from J, leaving 16 bases between them. CDR1 and CDR2 from the germline V gene are LNHDA and SQIVND (reference sequence). This CDR3 region has 17 residues. The CDR3 here is CASSISGGGASYNEQFF. CDR3 sequence (DNA): TGTGCCAGTAGTATCAGTGGAGGGGGGGCTTCCTACAATGAGCAGTTCTTC.

This sequence joins TRBV6-4 and TRBJ1-2, with 10 bases identical to TRBD1. The V and J ends lost 6 bases and 4 bases, in that order; junction bases with no gene match: 5. Germline V gene lookup returns CDR1 MRHNA and CDR2 SNTAGT. The CDR3 is 14 amino acids. The CDR3 DNA is TGTGCCAGCAGAGGGACAGGGGACAGCTATGGCTACACCTTC. Translating it yields CASRGTGDSYGYTF.

The chain recombines TRBV19 with TRBJ2-1; D remains unclear. Trimming took off 4 bases at V and 9 bases at J, with 19 bases between the two ends. The length of the CDR3 is 15 residues. From germline, CDR1 is LNHDA and CDR2 SQIVND (reference sequence). This chain's CDR3 is CASSKFSVTSSEQFF. The CDR3 DNA reads as TGTGCCAGTAGTAAGTTTTCGGTCACGAGTTCTGAGCAGTTCTTC.

This chain uses TRBV6-2 or TRBV6-3 with TRBJ2-2; 7 nucleotides agree with TRBD2. The V segment lost 0 bases and the J segment 7 bases; nucleotides outside the gene matches: 14. The germline gives CDR1 MNHEY, CDR2 SVGEGT. The CDR3 sequence is 18 residues long. CDR3 coding DNA: TGTGCCAGCAGTTACTCAGGCTCGGCGGGAGTGGTAATCGGGGAGCTGTTTTTT. Its protein product is CASSYSGSAGVVIGELFF.

The rearrangement joins TRBV4-1 to TRBJ1-6; D not resolved. The V end lost 2 bases, the J end lost 9 bases, and 14 bases lay between the germline ends. The CDR3 runs to 15 residues. Germline-derived CDR1 and CDR2 are MGHRA and YSYEKL. CDR3 residues: CASSQPRESGSPLHF. CDR3 coding DNA: TGCGCCAGCAGCCAACCGAGGGAATCTGGTTCACCCCTCCACTTT.

The chain has TRBV7-9 and TRBJ1-4; D gene unclear. V was trimmed by 2 bases and J by 0 bases, leaving 7 bases between them. CDR1 and CDR2 from the germline V gene are SEHNR and FQNEAQ (reference sequence). This CDR3 has 15 amino acids. DNA of the CDR3: TGTGCCAGCAGCTTAACAGCAGCAACTAATGAAAAACTGTTTTTT. This gives the protein CASSLTAATNEKLFF.

This chain uses TRBV3-1 (or the pseudogene TRBV3-2) with TRBJ1-6; maybe TRBD1 (5 bases). Trimming took 2 bases from V and 2 from J, leaving 13 bases between them. The CDR3 is made up of 17 amino acids. Germline CDR1 is LGHDT and CDR2 is YNNKEL (reference sequence). The CDR3 spells CASSQKDSSPYNSPLHF. CDR3 nucleotides: TGTGCCAGCAGCCAAAAAGACAGTTCGCCCTATAATTCACCCCTCCACTTT.

In its sample, this clone was seen a few times. This chain links TRBV4-2 with TRBJ2-6; D unclear. Per the germline V gene, CDR1 is LGHNA and CDR2 is YNFKEQ. The CDR3 has 17 amino acids. V was shortened by 0 bases and J by 2 bases, with 11 bases between the two germline ends. The CDR3 is CASSQDLYGAGANVLTF. The CDR3 DNA reads TGTGCCAGCAGCCAAGATCTTTACGGAGCTGGGGCCAACGTCCTGACTTTC.

The chain recombines TRBV29-1 with TRBJ1-1; D is unresolved. Germline CDR1 and CDR2: SQVTM and ANQGSEA. The V and J ends lost 7 bases and 5 bases respectively, with 11 bases between them. This CDR3 comprises 11 residues. CDR3 bases: TGCAGCGGGGCCTGGAATACTGAAGCTTTCTTT. Its protein product is CSGAWNTEAFF.

The CDR3 DNA is TGTGCCAGCAGCTTAACTTCGACAGGTGAGGGATCACCCCTCCACTTT. It translates to CASSLTSTGEGSPLHF. V and J are TRBV7-9 and TRBJ1-6; D might be TRBD1 (6 bases). CDR3 length equals 16 residues. The V gene's germline CDR1 is SEHNR and CDR2 FQNEAQ (reference sequence). V lost 2 bases and J 10 bases, leaving 18 bases between the germline ends. Looking up the rest from reference TRBV7-9 and TRBJ1-6 gives the full variable domain: DTGVSQNPRHKITKRGQNVTFRCDPISEHNRLYWYRQTLGQGPEFLTYFQNEAQLEKSRLLSDRFSAERPKGSFSTLEIQRTEQGDSAMYLCASSLTSTGEGSPLHFGNGTRLTVT.

The J gene is TRBJ2-2, the V gene TRBV18; D gene ambiguous. This CDR3 spans 15 amino acids. Germline V gene sequence: CDR1 KGHSH, CDR2 LQKENI. V shed 2 bases and J shed 6 bases, with 13 bases lying between them. This CDR3 is CASSPGRGWAGELFF. Written as DNA, the CDR3 is TGTGCCAGCTCACCAGGAAGAGGCTGGGCCGGGGAGCTGTTTTTT.

This sequence joins TRBV28 and TRBJ1-4, with 9 bases matching TRBD1. CDR1 and CDR2 from the germline V gene are MDHEN and SYDVKM. This CDR3 contains 15 residues. V lost 5 bases to trimming and J lost 6 bases; unmatched junction nucleotides: 7. The CDR3 nucleotides are TGTGCCAGCAGTGGAAGACAGGGGGGAGATGAAAAACTGTTTTTT. This codes for CASSGRQGGDEKLFF.

This sequence joins TRBV30 and TRBJ1-6; tentatively, D is TRBD1 (5 bases). V was pared by 2 bases and J by 5 bases, with 10 bases between. The CDR3 runs to 14 residues. Looked up from germline, CDR1 is GTSNPN and CDR2 is SVGIG (reference sequence). CDR3 nucleotides: TGTGCCTGGAGTTTGGGGCAAGATAATTCACCCCTCCACTTT. Translating gives CAWSLGQDNSPLHF.

The V and J genes are TRBV28 and TRBJ2-5; D is perhaps TRBD1 (7 bases). The CDR3 sequence is 15 residues long. CDR1 and CDR2 (germline): MDHEN, SYDVKM. Trimming removed 1 base from V and 5 bases from J, with 14 bases in between. CDR3 in DNA: TGTGCCAGCAGTTTATCGGGCAGGGGGGATGAGACCCAGTACTTC. This encodes CASSLSGRGDETQYF. Full variable domain (rest looked up from reference TRBV28 and TRBJ2-5): DVKVTQSSRYLVKRTGEKVFLECVQDMDHENMFWYRQDPGLGLRLIYFSYDVKMKEKGDIPEGYSVSREKKERFSLILESASTNQTSMYLCASSLSGRGDETQYFGPGTRLLVL.

V and J are TRBV28 and TRBJ2-2, with 8 bases fitting TRBD2. The trim removed 6 bases at V and 5 bases at J, leaving 8 bases unmatched. This CDR3 spans 15 amino acids. Germline CDR1 reads MDHEN; CDR2 reads SYDVKM. For the CDR3, the DNA is TGTGCCAGCAGGACGCCTGCGGGAGGAACCGGGGAGCTGTTTTTT. It specifies CASRTPAGGTGELFF.

A single count supports this clone. Other DNA sequences in the sample encode the same CDR3. This CDR3 is CASSLSGDTEAFF. In DNA, the CDR3 is TGTGCCAGCAGCTTATCGGGGGACACTGAAGCTTTCTTT. The chain links TRBV7-9 to TRBJ1-1; TRBD1 is a possible D gene (5 bases). The germline V gene has CDR1 SEHNR and CDR2 FQNEAQ (reference sequence). V was cut by 2 bases and J by 3 bases, with 7 bases left in between. This CDR3 is built from 13 residues.

The gene calls are TRBV24-1 and TRBJ1-1; D gene ambiguous. Germline V gives CDR1 KGHDR, CDR2 SFDVKD. The CDR3 is 13 amino acids. Trimming took off 3 bases at V and 3 bases at J, with 7 bases between the two ends. The CDR3, as DNA: TGTGCCACCAGTGATCGACACTACACTGAAGCTTTCTTT. It yields the protein CATSDRHYTEAFF.

The chain uses TRBV2 and TRBJ2-1, with D possibly being TRBD2 (5 bases). From germline, CDR1 is SNHLY and CDR2 FYNNEI. This CDR3 is 15 amino acids long. Trimming removed 7 bases at V and 10 bases at J, with 23 bases between. DNA of the CDR3: TGTGCCAGCACTCGTTCTCCCCTAACTAGTCCCGAGCAGTTCTTC. Translating it yields CASTRSPLTSPEQFF.

The rearrangement joins TRBV28 to TRBJ1-2, with 8 nucleotides matching TRBD1. The CDR3 consists of 13 residues. The germline V gene encodes CDR1 MDHEN and CDR2 SYDVKM. V dropped 8 bases and J dropped 5; count of bases not matched to a gene: 7. The CDR3 is CASLGGQAYGYTF. The CDR3 bases are TGTGCCAGCCTCGGGGGACAGGCGTATGGCTACACCTTC.

This clone was seen a single time. The chain carries TRBV7-2 and TRBJ1-1; D is ambiguous. Trimming took 0 bases from V and 0 from J, leaving 2 bases between them. This CDR3 has 13 residues. Germline V gene data show CDR1 as SGHTA and CDR2 as FQGNSA. CDR3 in amino acids: CASSLAMNTEAFF. CDR3 nucleotide sequence: TGTGCCAGCAGCTTAGCCATGAACACTGAAGCTTTCTTT. Together with reference TRBV7-2 and TRBJ1-1, the CDR3 gives the full variable domain: GAGVSQSPSNKVTEKGKDVELRCDPISGHTALYWYRQSLGQGLEFLIYFQGNSAPDKSGLPSDRFSAERTGGSVSTLTIQRTQQEDSAVYLCASSLAMNTEAFFGQGTRLTVV.

The chain recombines TRBV5-5 with TRBJ2-1, with 16 bases matching TRBD2. CDR1 is SGHKS and CDR2 is YYEKEE in the germline V gene (reference sequence). V lost 3 bases to trimming and J lost 2 bases; unmatched junction nucleotides: 5. The CDR3 consists of 18 residues. The chain's CDR3 is CASSSEGTSGRAYNEQFF. The CDR3 coding sequence is TGTGCCAGCAGCTCGGAGGGGACTAGCGGGAGGGCCTACAATGAGCAGTTCTTC.

This sequence joins TRBV2 and TRBJ2-7, with a weak D call TRBD2 (5 bases). Trimming removed 6 bases at V and 0 bases at J, with 6 bases between. CDR1 is SNHLY, CDR2 FYNNEI, per germline. The CDR3 is 12 residues long. The CDR3 nucleotides read TGTGCCAGCAGACGGGACTCCTACGAGCAGTACTTC. It is translated as CASRRDSYEQYF.

The sample holds one count of this clone. The V and J genes are TRBV10-3 and TRBJ2-5; 12 bases fit TRBD1. Germline CDR1 and CDR2: ENHRY and SYGVKD. The CDR3 consists of 17 residues. V was pared by 6 bases and J by 5 bases, with 13 bases of the junction left unmatched. Here the CDR3 DNA reads TGTGCCATCAGCGGGTCTGAGGGACAGGGGGCTGTGGAGACCCAGTACTTC. Protein sequence: CAISGSEGQGAVETQYF.

V usage is TRBV10-3 and J usage is TRBJ2-7, with 8 bases fitting TRBD2. CDR3 length: 14 residues. Germline V gives CDR1 ENHRY, CDR2 SYGVKD. Trimming removed 3 bases from V and 4 bases from J; junction bases left unmatched: 5. The CDR3 sequence is CAISEQREHYEQYF. Written as DNA, the CDR3 is TGTGCCATCAGTGAACAGCGGGAGCATTACGAGCAGTACTTC.